The T cell receptor beta chain described here comes from a study of T cells after posttransplantation cyclophosphamide. Treatment was busulfan-fludarabine conditioning, a marrow graft, and cyclophosphamide on days +3 and +4. This CDR3 has 15 amino acids. The V segment lost 3 bases and the J segment 2 bases; nucleotides outside the gene matches: 2. Germline V gives CDR1 MDHEN, CDR2 SYDVKM. Here immunoSEQ multiplex PCR was the method, and the copy in TCRdb shows in-frame clones only, minus some. The sample is made up of roughly 2,600 clones, none counted only once. This clone has at least ten counts. No antigen is known for it. Study-wide points: Later blood repertoires were often dominated by clones from the donor CD8+ memory compartment. TRB clonality was highly associated with recipient CMV seropositivity and reactivation.

This TCR was sampled from a female patient aged 50-60 years who received an allogeneic stem cell transplant from a related donor, was CMV-positive, and had no GVHD. The graft donor may account for some of the T cells. The specimen comprised PBMCs, sampled after allogeneic stem cell transplant with posttransplant cyclophosphamide. The chain has TRBV28 and TRBJ2-2, with 8 bases lining up with TRBD1. For the CDR3, the DNA is TGTGCCAGCAGTTTCAGGGGGCCAAACACCGGGGAGCTGTTTTTT. Protein: CASSFRGPNTGELFF. The variable domain in full, completed from reference TRBV28 and TRBJ2-2, reads DVKVTQSSRYLVKRTGEKVFLECVQDMDHENMFWYRQDPGLGLRLIYFSYDVKMKEKGDIPEGYSVSREKKERFSLILESASTNQTSMYLCASSFRGPNTGELFFGEGSRLTVL.